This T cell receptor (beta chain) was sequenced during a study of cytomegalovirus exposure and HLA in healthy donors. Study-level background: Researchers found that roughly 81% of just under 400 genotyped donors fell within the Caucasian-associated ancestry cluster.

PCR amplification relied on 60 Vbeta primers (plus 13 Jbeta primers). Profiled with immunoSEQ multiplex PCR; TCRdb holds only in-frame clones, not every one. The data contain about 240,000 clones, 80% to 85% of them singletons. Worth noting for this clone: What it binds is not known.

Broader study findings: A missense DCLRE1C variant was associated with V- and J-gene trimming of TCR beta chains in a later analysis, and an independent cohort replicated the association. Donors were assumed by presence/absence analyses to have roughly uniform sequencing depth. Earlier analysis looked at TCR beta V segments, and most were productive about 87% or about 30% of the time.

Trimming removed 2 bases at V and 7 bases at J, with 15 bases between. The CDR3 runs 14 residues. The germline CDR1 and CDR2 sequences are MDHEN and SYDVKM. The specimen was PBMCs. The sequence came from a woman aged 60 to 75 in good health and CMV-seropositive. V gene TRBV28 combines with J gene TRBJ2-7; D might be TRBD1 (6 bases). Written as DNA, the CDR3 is TGTGCCAGCAGTTTAAGGGACACCAGACGGGAGCAGTACTTC. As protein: CASSLRDTRREQYF.